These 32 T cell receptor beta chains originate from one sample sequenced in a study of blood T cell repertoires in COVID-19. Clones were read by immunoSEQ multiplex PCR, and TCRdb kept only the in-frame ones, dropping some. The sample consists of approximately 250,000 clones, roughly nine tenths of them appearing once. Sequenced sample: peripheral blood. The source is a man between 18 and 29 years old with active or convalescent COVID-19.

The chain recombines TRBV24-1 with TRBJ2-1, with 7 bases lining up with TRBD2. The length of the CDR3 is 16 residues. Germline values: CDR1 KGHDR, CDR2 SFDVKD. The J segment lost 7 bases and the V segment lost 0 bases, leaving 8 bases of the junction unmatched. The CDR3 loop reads CATSDLVRGGINEQFF. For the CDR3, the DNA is TGTGCCACCAGTGATTTGGTTCGCGGGGGAATTAATGAGCAGTTCTTC.

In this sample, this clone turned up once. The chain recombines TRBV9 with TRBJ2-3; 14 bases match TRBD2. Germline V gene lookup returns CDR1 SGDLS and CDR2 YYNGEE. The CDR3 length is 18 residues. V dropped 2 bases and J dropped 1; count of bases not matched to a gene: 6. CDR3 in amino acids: CASSVGTSGGLRTDTQYF. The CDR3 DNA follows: TGTGCCAGCAGCGTCGGGACTAGCGGGGGCCTTCGCACAGATACGCAGTATTTT.

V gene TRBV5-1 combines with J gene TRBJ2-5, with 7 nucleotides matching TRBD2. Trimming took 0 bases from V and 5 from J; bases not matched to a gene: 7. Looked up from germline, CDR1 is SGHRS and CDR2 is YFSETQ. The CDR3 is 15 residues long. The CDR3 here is CASSLGRGGQETQYF. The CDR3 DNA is TGCGCCAGCAGCTTGGGACGCGGGGGTCAGGAGACCCAGTACTTC.

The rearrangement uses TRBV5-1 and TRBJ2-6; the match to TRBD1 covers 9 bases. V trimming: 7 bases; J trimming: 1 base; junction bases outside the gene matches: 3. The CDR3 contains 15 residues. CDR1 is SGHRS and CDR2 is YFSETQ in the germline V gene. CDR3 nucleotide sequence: TGCGCCAGCGGGACAGGGCTTTCTGGGGCCAACGTCCTGACTTTC. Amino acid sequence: CASGTGLSGANVLTF.

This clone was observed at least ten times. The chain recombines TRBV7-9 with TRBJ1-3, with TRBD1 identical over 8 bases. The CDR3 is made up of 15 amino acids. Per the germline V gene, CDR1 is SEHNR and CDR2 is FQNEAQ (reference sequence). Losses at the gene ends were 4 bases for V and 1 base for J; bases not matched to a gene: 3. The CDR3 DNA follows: TGTGCCAGCAGCTGGGGACAGGTTTCTGGAAACACCATATATTTT. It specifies CASSWGQVSGNTIYF.

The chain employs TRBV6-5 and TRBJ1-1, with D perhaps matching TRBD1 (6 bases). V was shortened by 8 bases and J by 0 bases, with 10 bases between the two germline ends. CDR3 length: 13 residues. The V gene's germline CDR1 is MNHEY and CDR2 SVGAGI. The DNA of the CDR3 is TGTGCCAGCTCGGGGACATTGAACACTGAAGCTTTCTTT. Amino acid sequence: CASSGTLNTEAFF.

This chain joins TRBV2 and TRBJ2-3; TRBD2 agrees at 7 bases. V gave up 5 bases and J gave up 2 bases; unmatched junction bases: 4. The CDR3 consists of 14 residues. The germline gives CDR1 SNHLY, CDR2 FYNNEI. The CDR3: CASSRDYNTDTQYF. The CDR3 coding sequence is TGTGCCAGCAGTCGGGACTACAACACAGATACGCAGTATTTT.

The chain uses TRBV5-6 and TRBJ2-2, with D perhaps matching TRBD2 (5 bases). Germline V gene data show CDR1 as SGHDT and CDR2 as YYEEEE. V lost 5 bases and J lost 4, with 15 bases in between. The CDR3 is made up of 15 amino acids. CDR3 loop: CASRRTGSGTGELFF. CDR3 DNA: TGTGCCAGCAGGAGAACGGGGTCCGGCACCGGGGAGCTGTTTTTT.

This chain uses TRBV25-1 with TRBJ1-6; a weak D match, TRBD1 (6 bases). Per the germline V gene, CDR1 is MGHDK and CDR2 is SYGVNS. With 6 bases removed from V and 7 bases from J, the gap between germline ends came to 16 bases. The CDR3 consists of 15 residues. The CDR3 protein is CASSASEGGNSPLHF. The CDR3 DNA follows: TGTGCCAGCAGCGCATCTGAGGGGGGGAATTCACCCCTCCACTTT.

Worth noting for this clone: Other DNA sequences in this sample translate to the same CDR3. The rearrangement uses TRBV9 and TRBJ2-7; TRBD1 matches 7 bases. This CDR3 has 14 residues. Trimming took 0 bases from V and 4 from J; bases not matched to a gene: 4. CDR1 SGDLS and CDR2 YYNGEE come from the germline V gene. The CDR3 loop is CASSVGQGGYEQYF. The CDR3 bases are TGTGCCAGCAGCGTAGGACAGGGCGGGTACGAGCAGTACTTC.

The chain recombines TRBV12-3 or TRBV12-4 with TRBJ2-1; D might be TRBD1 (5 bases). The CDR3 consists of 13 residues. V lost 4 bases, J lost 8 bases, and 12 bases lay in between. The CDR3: CASSSPARDEQFF. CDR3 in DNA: TGTGCCAGCAGTTCTCCCGCCAGGGATGAGCAGTTCTTC.

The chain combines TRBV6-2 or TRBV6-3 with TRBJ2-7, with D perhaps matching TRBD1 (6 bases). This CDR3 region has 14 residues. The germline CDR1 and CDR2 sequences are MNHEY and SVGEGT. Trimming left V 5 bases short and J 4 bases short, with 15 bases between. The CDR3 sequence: CASSDGQGKYEQYF. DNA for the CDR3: TGTGCCAGCAGTGACGGTCAGGGGAAGTACGAGCAGTACTTC.

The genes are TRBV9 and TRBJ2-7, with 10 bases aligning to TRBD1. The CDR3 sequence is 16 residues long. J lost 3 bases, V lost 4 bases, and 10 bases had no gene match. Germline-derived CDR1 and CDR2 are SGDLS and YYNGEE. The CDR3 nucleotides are TGTGCCAGCAGCTTACGGGGTGGGACAGGGGTCTACGAGCAGTACTTC. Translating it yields CASSLRGGTGVYEQYF.

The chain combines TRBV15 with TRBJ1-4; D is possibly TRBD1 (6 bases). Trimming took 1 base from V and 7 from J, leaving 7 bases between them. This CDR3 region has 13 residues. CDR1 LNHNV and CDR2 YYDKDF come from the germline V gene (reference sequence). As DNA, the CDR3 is TGTGCCACCAGCAGAGGCAGGGGTGAAAAACTGTTTTTT. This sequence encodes CATSRGRGEKLFF.

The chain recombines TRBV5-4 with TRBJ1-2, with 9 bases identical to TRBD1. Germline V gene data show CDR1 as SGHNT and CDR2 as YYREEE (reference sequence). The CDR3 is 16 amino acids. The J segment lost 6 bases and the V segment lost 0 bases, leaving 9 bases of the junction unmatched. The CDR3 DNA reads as TGTGCCAGCAGCTTGGATATCGCGACAGGGGGAGATGGCTACACCTTC. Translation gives CASSLDIATGGDGYTF.

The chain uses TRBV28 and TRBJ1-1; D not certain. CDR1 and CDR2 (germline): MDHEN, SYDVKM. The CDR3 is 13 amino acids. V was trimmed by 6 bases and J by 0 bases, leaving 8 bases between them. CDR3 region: CASSSGLNTEAFF. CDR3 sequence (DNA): TGTGCCAGCAGCTCAGGATTGAACACTGAAGCTTTCTTT. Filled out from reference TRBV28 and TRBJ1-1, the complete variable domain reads DVKVTQSSRYLVKRTGEKVFLECVQDMDHENMFWYRQDPGLGLRLIYFSYDVKMKEKGDIPEGYSVSREKKERFSLILESASTNQTSMYLCASSSGLNTEAFFGQGTRLTVV.

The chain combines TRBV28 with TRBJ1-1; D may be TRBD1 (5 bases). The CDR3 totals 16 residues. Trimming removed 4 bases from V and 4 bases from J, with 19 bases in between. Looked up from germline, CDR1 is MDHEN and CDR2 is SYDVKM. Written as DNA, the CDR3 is TGTGCCAGCAGTTATTATCGGGGGAAAGGAGGCACTGAAGCTTTCTTT. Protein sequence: CASSYYRGKGGTEAFF.

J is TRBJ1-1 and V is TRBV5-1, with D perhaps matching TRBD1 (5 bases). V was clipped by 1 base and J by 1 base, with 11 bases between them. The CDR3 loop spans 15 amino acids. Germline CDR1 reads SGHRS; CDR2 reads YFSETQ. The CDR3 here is CASSLYDSRNTEAFF. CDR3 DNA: TGCGCCAGCAGCTTGTACGACAGCCGGAACACTGAAGCTTTCTTT.

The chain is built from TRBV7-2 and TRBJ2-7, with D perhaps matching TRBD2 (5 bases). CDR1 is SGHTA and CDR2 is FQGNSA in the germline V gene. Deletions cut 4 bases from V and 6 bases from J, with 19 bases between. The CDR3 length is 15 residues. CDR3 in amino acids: CASSSARSPRAEQYF. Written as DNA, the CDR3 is TGTGCCAGCAGCTCCGCGCGCTCGCCGAGGGCCGAGCAGTACTTC. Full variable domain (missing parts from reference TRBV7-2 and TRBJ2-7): GAGVSQSPSNKVTEKGKDVELRCDPISGHTALYWYRQSLGQGLEFLIYFQGNSAPDKSGLPSDRFSAERTGGSVSTLTIQRTQQEDSAVYLCASSSARSPRAEQYFGPGTRLTVT.

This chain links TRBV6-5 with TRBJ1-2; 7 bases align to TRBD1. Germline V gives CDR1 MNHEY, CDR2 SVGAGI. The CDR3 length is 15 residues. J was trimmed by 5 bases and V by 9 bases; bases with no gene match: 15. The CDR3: CARRGINRGDYGYTF. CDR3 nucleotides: TGTGCCAGAAGGGGCATTAACAGGGGTGATTATGGCTACACCTTC.

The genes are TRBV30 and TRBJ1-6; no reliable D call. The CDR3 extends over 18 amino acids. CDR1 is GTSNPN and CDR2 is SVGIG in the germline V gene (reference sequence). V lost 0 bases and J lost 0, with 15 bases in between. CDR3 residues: CAWSVRSLAVSYNSPLHF. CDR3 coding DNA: TGTGCCTGGAGTGTTAGGTCATTAGCCGTCTCCTATAATTCACCCCTCCACTTT.

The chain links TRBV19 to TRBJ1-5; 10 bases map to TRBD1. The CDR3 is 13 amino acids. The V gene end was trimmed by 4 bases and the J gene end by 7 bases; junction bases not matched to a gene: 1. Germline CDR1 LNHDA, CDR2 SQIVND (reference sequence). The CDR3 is CASSTTGGQPQHF. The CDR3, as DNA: TGTGCCAGTAGTACGACAGGGGGCCAGCCCCAGCATTTT.

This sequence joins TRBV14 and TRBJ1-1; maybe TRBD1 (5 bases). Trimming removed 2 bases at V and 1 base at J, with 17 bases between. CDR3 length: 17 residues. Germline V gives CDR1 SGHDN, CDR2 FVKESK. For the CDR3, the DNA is TGTGCCAGCAGCCAATACCTCATAACGGGGGGGAACACTGAAGCTTTCTTT. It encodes CASSQYLITGGNTEAFF.

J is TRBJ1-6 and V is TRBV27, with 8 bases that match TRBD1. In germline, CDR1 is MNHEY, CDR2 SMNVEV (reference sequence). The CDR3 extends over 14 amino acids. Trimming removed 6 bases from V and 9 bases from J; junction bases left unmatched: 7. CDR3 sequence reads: CASRSGTGSSPLHF. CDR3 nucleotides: TGTGCCAGCAGATCCGGGACAGGATCTTCACCCCTCCACTTT.

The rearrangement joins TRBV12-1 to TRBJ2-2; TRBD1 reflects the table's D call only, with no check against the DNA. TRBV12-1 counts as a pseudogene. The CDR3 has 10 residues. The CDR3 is CASRAVELFF. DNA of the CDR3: TGTGCCAGCAGGGCCGTGGAGCTGTTTTTT.

The CDR3 protein is CASIKRGAIEQFF. The DNA for the CDR3 is TGTGCCAGCATAAAACGGGGGGCAATTGAGCAGTTCTTC. The chain has TRBV6-5 and TRBJ2-1; perhaps TRBD2 as D (7 bases). V was cut by 7 bases and J by 9 bases, with 16 bases left in between. Germline V gene lookup returns CDR1 MNHEY and CDR2 SVGAGI. CDR3 length: 13 amino acids.

CDR3 residues: CASSQISGETQYF. In DNA, the CDR3 is TGCGCCAGCAGCCAAATCAGCGGGGAGACCCAGTACTTC. The chain employs TRBV4-3 and TRBJ2-5; D perhaps matches TRBD2 (6 bases). Trimming shortened V by 2 bases and J by 5 bases, and 9 bases separated the two germline ends. Germline assignment: CDR1 LGHNA and CDR2 YSLEER. This CDR3 region has 13 residues.

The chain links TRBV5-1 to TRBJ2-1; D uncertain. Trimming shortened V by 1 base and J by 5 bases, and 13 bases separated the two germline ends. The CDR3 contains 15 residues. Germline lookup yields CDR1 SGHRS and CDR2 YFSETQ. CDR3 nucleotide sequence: TGCGCCAGCAGCTTGTATTCCGAGCCCAACAATGAGCAGTTCTTC. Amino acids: CASSLYSEPNNEQFF.

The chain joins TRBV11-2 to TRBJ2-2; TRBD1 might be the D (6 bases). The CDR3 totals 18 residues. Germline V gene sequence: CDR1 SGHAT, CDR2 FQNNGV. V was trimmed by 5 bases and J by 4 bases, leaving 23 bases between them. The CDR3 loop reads CASSRTLLQGVGTGELFF. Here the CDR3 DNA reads TGTGCCAGCAGCCGCACCCTCTTACAGGGTGTGGGCACCGGGGAGCTGTTTTTT.

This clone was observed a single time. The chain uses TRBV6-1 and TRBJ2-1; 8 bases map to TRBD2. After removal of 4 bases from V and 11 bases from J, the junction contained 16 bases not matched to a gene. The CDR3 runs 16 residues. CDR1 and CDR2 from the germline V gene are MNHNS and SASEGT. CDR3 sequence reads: CASSAKQGAGGRKQFF. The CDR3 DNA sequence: TGTGCCAGCAGTGCCAAACAAGGGGCGGGAGGTCGGAAGCAGTTCTTC.

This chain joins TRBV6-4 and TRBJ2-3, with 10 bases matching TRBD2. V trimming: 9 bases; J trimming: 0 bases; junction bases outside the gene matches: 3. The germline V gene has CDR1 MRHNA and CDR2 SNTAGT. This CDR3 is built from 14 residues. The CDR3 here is CASSTSGSTDTQYF. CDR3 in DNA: TGTGCCAGTTCGACTAGCGGGAGCACAGATACGCAGTATTTT.

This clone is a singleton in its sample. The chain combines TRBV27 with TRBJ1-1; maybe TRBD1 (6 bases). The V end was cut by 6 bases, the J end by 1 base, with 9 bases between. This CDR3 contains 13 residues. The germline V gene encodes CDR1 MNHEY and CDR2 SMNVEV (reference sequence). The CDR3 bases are TGTGCCAGCAGAGGACAGACGAACACTGAAGCTTTCTTT. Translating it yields CASRGQTNTEAFF.